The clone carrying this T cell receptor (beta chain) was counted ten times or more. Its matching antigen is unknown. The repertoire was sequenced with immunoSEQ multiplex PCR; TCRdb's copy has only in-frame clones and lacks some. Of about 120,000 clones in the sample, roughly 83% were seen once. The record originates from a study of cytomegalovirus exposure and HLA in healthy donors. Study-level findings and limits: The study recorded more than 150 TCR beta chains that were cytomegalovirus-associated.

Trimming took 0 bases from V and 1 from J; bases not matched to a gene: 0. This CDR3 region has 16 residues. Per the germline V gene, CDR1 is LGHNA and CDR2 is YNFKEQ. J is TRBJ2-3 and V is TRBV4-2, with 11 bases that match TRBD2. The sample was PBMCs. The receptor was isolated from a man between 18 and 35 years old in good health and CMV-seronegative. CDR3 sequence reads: CASSQELAGGTDTQYF. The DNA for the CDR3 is TGTGCCAGCAGCCAAGAACTAGCGGGGGGCACAGATACGCAGTATTTT.